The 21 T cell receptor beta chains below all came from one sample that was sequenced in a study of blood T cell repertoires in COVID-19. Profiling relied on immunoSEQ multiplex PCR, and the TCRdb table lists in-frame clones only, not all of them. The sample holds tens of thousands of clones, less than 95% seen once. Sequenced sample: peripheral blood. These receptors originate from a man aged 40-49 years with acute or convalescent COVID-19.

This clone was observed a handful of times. CDR3 sequence: CASRDPSSGRYEQYF. The CDR3 DNA sequence: TGCGCCAGCAGGGACCCGTCTAGCGGGCGGTACGAGCAGTACTTC. The chain joins TRBV5-1 to TRBJ2-7; 8 nucleotides agree with TRBD2. The V gene end was trimmed by 5 bases and the J gene end by 4 bases; junction bases not matched to a gene: 11. This CDR3 comprises 15 residues. CDR1 and CDR2 (germline): SGHRS, YFSETQ.

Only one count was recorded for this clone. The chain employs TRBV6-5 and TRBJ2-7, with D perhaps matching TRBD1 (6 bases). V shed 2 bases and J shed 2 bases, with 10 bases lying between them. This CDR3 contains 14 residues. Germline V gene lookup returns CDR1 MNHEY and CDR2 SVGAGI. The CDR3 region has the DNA TGTGCCAGCAGTTACGTGGACAGCGCCTACGAGCAGTACTTC. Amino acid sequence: CASSYVDSAYEQYF.

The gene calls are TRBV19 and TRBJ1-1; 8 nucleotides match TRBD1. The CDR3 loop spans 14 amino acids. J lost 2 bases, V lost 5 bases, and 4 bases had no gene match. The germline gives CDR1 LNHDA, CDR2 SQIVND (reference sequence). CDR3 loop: CASSFGQGNTEAFF. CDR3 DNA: TGTGCCAGTAGTTTCGGACAGGGCAACACTGAAGCTTTCTTT.

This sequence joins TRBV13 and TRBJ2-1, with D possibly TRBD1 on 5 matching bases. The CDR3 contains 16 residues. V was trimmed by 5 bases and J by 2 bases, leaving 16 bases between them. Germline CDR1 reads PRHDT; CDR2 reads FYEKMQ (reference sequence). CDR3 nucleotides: TGTGCCAGCAGCCCCGAGAGGCAGGGTACCTACAATGAGCAGTTCTTC. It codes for CASSPERQGTYNEQFF. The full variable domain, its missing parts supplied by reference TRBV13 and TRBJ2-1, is AAGVIQSPRHLIKEKRETATLKCYPIPRHDTVYWYQQGPGQDPQFLISFYEKMQSDKGSIPDRFSAQQFSDYHSELNMSSLELGDSALYFCASSPERQGTYNEQFFGPGTRLTVL.

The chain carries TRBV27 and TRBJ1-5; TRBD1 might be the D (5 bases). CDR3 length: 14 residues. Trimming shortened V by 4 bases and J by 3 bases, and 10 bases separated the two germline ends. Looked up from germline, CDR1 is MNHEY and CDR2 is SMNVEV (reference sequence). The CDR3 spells CASSYTGDNQPQHF. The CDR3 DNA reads TGTGCCAGCAGTTACACGGGGGACAATCAGCCCCAGCATTTT.

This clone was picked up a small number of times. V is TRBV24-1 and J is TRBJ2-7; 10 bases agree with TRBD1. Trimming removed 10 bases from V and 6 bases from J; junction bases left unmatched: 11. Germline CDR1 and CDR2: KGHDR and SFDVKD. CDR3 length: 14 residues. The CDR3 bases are TGTGCCACAACCTCCGGGACAGGGGCGGGCGAGCAGTACTTC. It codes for CATTSGTGAGEQYF.

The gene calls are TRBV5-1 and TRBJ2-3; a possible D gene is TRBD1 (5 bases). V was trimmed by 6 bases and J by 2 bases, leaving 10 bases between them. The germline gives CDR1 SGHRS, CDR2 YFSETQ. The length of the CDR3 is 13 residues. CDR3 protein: CASKQDNTDTQYF. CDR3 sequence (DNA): TGCGCCAGCAAGCAGGACAACACAGATACGCAGTATTTT.

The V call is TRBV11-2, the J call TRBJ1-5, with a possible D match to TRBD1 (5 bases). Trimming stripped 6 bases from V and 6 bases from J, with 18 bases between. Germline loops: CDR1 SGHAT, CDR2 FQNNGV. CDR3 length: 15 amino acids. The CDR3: CASSTGDPRAQPQHF. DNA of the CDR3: TGTGCCAGCAGTACGGGGGACCCTAGGGCTCAGCCCCAGCATTTT. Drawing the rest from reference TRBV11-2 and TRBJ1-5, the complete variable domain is EAGVAQSPRYKIIEKRQSVAFWCNPISGHATLYWYQQILGQGPKLLIQFQNNGVVDDSQLPKDRFSAERLKGVDSTLKIQPAKLEDSAVYLCASSTGDPRAQPQHFGDGTRLSIL.

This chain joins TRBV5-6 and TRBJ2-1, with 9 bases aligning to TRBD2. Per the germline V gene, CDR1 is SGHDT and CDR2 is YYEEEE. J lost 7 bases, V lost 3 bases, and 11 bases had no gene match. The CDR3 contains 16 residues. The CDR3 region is CASSSLAAGGKNEQFF. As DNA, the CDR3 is TGTGCCAGCAGCTCTCTAGCAGCGGGAGGAAAGAATGAGCAGTTCTTC.

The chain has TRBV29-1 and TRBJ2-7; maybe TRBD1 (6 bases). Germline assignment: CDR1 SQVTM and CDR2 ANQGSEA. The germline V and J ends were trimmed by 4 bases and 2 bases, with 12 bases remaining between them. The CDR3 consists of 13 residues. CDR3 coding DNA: TGCAGCGTTGCAGGGGATTTAGCCTACGAGCAGTACTTC. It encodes CSVAGDLAYEQYF.

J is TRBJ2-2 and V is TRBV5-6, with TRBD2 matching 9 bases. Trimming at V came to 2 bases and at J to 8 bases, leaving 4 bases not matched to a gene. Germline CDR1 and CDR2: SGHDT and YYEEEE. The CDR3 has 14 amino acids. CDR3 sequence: CASSLIAGEGELFF. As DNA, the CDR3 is TGTGCCAGCAGCTTAATAGCGGGAGAGGGGGAGCTGTTTTTT.

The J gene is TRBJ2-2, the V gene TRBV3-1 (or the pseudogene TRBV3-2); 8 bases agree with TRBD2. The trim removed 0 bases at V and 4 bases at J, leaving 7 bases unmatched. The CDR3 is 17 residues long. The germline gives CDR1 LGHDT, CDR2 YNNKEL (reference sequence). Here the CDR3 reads CASSQEALAGGTGELFF. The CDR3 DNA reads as TGTGCCAGCAGCCAAGAAGCTCTAGCGGGCGGCACCGGGGAGCTGTTTTTT.

The CDR3 DNA follows: TGTGCCAGCAGCCGGGATCTTACGAACACCGGGGAGCTGTTTTTT. It is translated as CASSRDLTNTGELFF. The J gene is TRBJ2-2, the V gene TRBV2; the D gene is possibly TRBD2 (5 bases). There are 15 residues in the CDR3. V lost 6 bases and J lost 0, with 11 bases in between. Germline CDR1 reads SNHLY; CDR2 reads FYNNEI.

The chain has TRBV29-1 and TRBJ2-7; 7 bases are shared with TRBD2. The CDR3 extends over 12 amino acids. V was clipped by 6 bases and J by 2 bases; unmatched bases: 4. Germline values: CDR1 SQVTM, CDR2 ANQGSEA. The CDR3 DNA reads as TGCAGCGTCACTAGCGACACCTACGAGCAGTACTTC. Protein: CSVTSDTYEQYF.

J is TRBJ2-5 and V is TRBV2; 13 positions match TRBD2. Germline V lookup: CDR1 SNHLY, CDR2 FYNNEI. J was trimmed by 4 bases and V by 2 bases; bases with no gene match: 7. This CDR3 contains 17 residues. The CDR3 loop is CASSERTSGSRRETQYF. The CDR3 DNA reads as TGTGCCAGCAGTGAAAGGACTAGCGGGAGTAGGCGAGAGACCCAGTACTTC.

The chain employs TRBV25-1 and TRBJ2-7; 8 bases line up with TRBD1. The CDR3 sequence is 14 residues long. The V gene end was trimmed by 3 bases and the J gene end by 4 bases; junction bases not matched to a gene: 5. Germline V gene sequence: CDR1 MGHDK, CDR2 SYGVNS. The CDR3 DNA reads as TGTGCCAGCAGTGAGCCCGGACAGGGATACGAGCAGTACTTC. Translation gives CASSEPGQGYEQYF.

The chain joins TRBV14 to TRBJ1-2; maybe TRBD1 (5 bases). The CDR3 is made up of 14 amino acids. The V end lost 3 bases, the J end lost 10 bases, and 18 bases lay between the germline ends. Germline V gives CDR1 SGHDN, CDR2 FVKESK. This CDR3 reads CASSHRGMAVAYTF. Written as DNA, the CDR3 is TGTGCCAGCAGCCATAGGGGAATGGCCGTGGCCTACACCTTC.

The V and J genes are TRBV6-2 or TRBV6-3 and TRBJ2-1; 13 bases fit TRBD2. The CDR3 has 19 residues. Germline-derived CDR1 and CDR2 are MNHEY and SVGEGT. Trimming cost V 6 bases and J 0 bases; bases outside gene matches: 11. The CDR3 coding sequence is TGTGCCAGCAGCCCTTCCCCGGGACTAGCGGGAACCTCCTACAATGAGCAGTTCTTC. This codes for CASSPSPGLAGTSYNEQFF.

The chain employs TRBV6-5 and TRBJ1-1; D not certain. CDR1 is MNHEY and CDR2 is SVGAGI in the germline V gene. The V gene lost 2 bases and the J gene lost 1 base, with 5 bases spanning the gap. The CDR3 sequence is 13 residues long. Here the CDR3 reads CASSYRQNTEAFF. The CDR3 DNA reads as TGTGCCAGCAGTTACAGACAGAACACTGAAGCTTTCTTT.

In DNA form, the CDR3 reads TGCGCCAGCAGCTTGGGACAGGGTCGTCAGCCCCAGCATTTT. This codes for CASSLGQGRQPQHF. The rearrangement uses TRBV5-1 and TRBJ1-5, with 7 nucleotides matching TRBD1. The CDR3 has 14 amino acids. Trimming removed 0 bases from V and 6 bases from J; junction bases left unmatched: 3. Germline V gene lookup returns CDR1 SGHRS and CDR2 YFSETQ.

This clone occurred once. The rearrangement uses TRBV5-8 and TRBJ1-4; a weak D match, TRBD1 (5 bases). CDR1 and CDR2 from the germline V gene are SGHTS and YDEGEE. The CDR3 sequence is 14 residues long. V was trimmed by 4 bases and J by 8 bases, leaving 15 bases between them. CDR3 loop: CASSPGTHLEKLFF. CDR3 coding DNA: TGTGCCAGCAGCCCCGGGACTCATCTAGAAAAACTGTTTTTT.